The entry that follows covers one T cell receptor beta chain sequence. The data stem from a study of blood T cell repertoires in COVID-19. As for the study in general: Sites in the United States, Italy and Spain provided acute and convalescent COVID-19 samples. Sample material is recorded as cDNA or gDNA derived from T cells, B-cell-depleted T cells, or PBMCs.

As handled by the study authors: It was from reference gene primer amplification that nucleated cell counts were estimated. The protocol was immunoSEQ multiplex PCR, while the TCRdb copy is restricted to in-frame clones and leaves out a portion. The V and J calls and the clone size are those of that table, but D and trimming were determined from the DNA. This sample has over 200,000 clones, with about 90% found just once. Trimming cost V 4 bases and J 4 bases; bases outside gene matches: 11. Germline V CDR1 and CDR2: SGHRS, YFSETQ. The CDR3 loop spans 16 amino acids. The source of this sequence is a man aged 25 to 45 with acute or convalescent COVID-19. The rearrangement joins TRBV5-1 to TRBJ2-5; the match to TRBD1 covers 9 bases. The sequenced sample was peripheral blood. The chain's CDR3 is CASSPQVQGARETQYF. In DNA, the CDR3 is TGCGCCAGCAGCCCCCAAGTACAGGGGGCGAGAGAGACCCAGTACTTC. The variable domain in full, completed from reference TRBV5-1 and TRBJ2-5, reads KAGVTQTPRYLIKTRGQQVTLSCSPISGHRSVSWYQQTPGQGLQFLFEYFSETQRNKGNFPGRFSGRQFSNSRSEMNVSTLELGDSALYLCASSPQVQGARETQYFGPGTRLLVL.